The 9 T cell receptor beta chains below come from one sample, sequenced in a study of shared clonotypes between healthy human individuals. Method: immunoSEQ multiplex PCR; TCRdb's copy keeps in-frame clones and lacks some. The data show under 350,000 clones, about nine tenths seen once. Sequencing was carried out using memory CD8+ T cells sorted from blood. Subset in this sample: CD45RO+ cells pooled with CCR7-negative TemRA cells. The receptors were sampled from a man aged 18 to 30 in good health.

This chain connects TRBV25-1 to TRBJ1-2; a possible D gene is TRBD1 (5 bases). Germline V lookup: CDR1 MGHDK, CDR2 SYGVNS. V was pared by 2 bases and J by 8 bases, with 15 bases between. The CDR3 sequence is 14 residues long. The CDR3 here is CASSEGGAYRGYTF. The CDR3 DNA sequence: TGTGCCAGCAGTGAAGGTGGGGCCTACCGGGGCTACACCTTC.

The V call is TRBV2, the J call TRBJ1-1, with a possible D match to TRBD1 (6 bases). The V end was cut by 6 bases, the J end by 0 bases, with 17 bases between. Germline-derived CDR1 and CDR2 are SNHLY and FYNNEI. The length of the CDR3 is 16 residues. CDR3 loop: CASRGDNRPLNTEAFF. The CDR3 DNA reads TGTGCCAGCAGGGGGGACAACAGACCGTTGAACACTGAAGCTTTCTTT.

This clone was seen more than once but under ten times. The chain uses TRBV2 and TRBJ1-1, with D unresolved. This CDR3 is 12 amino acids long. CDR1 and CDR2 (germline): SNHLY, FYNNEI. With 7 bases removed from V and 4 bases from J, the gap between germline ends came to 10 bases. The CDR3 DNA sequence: TGTGCCAGCATCTGGATGGGCACTGAAGCTTTCTTT. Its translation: CASIWMGTEAFF.

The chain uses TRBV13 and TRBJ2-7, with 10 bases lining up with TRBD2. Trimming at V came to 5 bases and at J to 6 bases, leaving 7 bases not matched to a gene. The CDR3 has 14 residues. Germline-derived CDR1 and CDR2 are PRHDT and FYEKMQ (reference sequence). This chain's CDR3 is CASSQSGGAGEQYF. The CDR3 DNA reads TGTGCCAGCAGCCAAAGCGGGGGGGCCGGCGAGCAGTACTTC.

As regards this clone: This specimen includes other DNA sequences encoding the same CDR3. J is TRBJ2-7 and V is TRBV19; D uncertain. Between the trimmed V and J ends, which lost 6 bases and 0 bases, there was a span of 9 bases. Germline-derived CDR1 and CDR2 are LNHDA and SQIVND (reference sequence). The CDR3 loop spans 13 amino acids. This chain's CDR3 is CASSSGLSYEQYF. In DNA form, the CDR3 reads TGTGCCAGTAGCTCGGGCCTCTCCTACGAGCAGTACTTC.

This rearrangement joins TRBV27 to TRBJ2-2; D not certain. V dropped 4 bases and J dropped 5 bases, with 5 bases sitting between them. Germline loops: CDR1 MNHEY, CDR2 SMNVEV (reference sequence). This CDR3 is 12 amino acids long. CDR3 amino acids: CASSSMTGELFF. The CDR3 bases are TGTGCCAGCAGTTCTATGACCGGGGAGCTGTTTTTT.

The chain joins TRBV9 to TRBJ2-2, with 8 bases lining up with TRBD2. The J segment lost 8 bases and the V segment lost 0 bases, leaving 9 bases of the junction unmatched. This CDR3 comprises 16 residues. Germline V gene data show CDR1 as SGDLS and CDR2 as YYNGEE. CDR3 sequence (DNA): TGTGCCAGCAGCGTAGGCGATAGCGGGACTTTGGGGGAGCTGTTTTTT. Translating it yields CASSVGDSGTLGELFF.

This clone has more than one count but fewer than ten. The CDR3 is CASSLGPNEQYF. CDR3 coding DNA: TGTGCCAGCAGCTTGGGGCCGAACGAGCAGTACTTC. V and J are TRBV5-5 and TRBJ2-7, with D unclear. Per germline, CDR1 SGHKS and CDR2 YYEKEE (reference sequence). CDR3 size: 12 residues. V was cut by 0 bases and J by 5 bases, with 6 bases left in between. The full variable domain, with the rest looked up from reference TRBV5-5 and TRBJ2-7, is DAGVTQSPTHLIKTRGQQVTLRCSPISGHKSVSWYQQVLGQGPQFIFQYYEKEERGRGNFPDRFSARQFPNYSSELNVNALLLGDSALYLCASSLGPNEQYFGPGTRLTVT.

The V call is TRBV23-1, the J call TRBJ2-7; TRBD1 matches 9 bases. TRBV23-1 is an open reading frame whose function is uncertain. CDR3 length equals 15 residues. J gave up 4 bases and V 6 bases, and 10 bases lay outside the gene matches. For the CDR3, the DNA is TGCGCCAGCAGCCACCGGGACAGGGTCCGTTACGAGCAGTACTTC. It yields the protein CASSHRDRVRYEQYF.